This T cell receptor beta chain was identified in a study of blood T cell repertoires in COVID-19. Germline CDR1 is MNHEY and CDR2 is SVGAGI. The CDR3 length is 16 residues. The junction had 4 bases not matched to a gene; V was cut back by 2 bases and J by 2 bases. The assay was immunoSEQ multiplex PCR, and TCRdb's table has in-frame clones only and misses some. The sample carries tens of thousands of clones, approximately 78% recorded once. This receptor was obtained from a man in his sixties with acute or convalescent COVID-19. The material sequenced was peripheral blood. J is TRBJ1-5 and V is TRBV6-5, with 9 bases aligning to TRBD1. Written as DNA, the CDR3 is TGTGCCAGCAGTTACGGGACAGGGTCGGGCAATCAGCCCCAGCATTTT. It translates to CASSYGTGSGNQPQHF.